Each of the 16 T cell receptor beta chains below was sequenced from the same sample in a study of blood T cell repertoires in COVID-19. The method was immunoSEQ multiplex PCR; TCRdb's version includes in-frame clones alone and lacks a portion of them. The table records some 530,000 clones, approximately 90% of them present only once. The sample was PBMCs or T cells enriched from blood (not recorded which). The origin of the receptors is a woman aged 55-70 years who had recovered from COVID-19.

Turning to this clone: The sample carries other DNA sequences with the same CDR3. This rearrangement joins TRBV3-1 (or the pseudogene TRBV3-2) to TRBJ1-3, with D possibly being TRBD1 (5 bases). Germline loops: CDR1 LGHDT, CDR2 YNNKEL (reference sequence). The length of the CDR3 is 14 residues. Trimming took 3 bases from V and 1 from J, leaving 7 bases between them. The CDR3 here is CASSQGGSGNTIYF. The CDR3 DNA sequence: TGTGCCAGCAGCCAGGGGGGATCTGGAAACACCATATATTTT.

Here the CDR3 DNA reads TGTGCCAGCAGTCCTCGACAGGGGGCGGGACAGCCCCAGCATTTT. It encodes CASSPRQGAGQPQHF. The chain links TRBV27 to TRBJ1-5, with 10 bases matching TRBD1. The CDR3 loop spans 15 amino acids. Germline loops: CDR1 MNHEY, CDR2 SMNVEV (reference sequence). J was trimmed by 7 bases and V by 5 bases; bases with no gene match: 8.

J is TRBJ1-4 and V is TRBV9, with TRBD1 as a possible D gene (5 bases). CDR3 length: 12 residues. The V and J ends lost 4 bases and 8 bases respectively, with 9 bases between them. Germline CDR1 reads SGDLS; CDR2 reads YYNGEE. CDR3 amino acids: CASSPWGEKLFF. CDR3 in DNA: TGTGCCAGCAGCCCGTGGGGCGAAAAACTGTTTTTT.

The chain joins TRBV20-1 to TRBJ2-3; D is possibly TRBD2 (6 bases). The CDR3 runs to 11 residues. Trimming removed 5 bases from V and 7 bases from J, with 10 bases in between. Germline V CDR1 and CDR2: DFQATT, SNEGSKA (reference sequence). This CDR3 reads CSAWREYTQYF. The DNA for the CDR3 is TGCAGTGCTTGGAGGGAATATACGCAGTATTTT.

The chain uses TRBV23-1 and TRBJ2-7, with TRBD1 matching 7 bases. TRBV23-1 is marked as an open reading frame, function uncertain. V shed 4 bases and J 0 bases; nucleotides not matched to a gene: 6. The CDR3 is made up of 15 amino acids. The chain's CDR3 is CASSRDRATSYEQYF. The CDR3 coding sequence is TGCGCCAGCAGTCGTGACAGGGCCACCTCCTACGAGCAGTACTTC.

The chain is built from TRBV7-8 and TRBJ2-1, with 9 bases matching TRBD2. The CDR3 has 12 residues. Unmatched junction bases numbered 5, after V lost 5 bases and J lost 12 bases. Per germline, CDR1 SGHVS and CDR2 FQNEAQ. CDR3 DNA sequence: TGTGCCAGCAGCCAGGGAGCGGGGGGGCAGTTCTTC. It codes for CASSQGAGGQFF.

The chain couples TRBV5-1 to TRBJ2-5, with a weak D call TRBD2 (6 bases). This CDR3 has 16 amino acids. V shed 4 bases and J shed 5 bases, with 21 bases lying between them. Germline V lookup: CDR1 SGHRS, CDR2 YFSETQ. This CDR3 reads CASSAGGAGTRETQYF. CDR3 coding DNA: TGCGCCAGCAGCGCCGGCGGGGCGGGGACGAGGGAGACCCAGTACTTC.

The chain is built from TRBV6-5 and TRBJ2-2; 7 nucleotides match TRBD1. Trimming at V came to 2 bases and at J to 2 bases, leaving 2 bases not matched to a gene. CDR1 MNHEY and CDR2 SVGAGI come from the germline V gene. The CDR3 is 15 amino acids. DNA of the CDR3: TGTGCCAGCAGTTACGACAGGGAAAACACCGGGGAGCTGTTTTTT. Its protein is CASSYDRENTGELFF.

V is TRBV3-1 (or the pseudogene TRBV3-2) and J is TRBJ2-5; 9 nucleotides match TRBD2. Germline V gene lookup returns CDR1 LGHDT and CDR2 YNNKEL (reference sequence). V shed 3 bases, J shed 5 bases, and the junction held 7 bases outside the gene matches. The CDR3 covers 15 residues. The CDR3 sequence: CASSQRLAGWETQYF. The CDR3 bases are TGTGCCAGCAGCCAGCGGCTAGCGGGGTGGGAGACCCAGTACTTC.

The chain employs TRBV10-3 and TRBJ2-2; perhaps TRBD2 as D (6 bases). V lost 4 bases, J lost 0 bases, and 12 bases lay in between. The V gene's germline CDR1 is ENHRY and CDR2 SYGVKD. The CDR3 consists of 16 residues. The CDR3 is CAISVGGLANTGELFF. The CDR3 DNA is TGTGCCATCAGTGTGGGGGGACTCGCGAACACCGGGGAGCTGTTTTTT.

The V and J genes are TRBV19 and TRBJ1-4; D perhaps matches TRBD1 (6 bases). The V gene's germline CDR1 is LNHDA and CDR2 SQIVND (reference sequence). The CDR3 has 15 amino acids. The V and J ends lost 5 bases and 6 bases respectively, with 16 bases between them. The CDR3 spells CASSLLTGFDEKLFF. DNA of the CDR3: TGTGCCAGTAGTTTGTTGACAGGATTTGATGAAAAACTGTTTTTT.

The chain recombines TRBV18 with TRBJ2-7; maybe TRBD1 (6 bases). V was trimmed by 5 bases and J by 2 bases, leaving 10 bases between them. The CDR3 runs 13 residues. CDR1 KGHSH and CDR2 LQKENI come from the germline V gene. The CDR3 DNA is TGTGCCAGCTCATCGGACAGTACCTACGAGCAGTACTTC. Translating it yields CASSSDSTYEQYF. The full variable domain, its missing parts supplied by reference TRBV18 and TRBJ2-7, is NAGVMQNPRHLVRRRGQEARLRCSPMKGHSHVYWYRQLPEEGLKFMVYLQKENIIDESGMPKERFSAEFPKEGPSILRIQQVVRGDSAAYFCASSSDSTYEQYFGPGTRLTVT.

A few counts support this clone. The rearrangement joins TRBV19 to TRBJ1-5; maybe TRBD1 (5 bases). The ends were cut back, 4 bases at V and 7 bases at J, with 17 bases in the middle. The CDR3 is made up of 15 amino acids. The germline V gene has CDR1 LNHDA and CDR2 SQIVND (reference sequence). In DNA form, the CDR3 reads TGTGCCAGTAGTAGGGGGGTTGAGGGTTGGCAGCCCCAGCATTTT. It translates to CASSRGVEGWQPQHF.

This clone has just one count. CDR3 loop: CASRVDRGNTGELFF. CDR3 coding DNA: TGTGCCAGCAGGGTTGACAGGGGGAACACCGGGGAGCTGTTTTTT. The chain is built from TRBV2 and TRBJ2-2; 8 bases align to TRBD1. Germline V lookup: CDR1 SNHLY, CDR2 FYNNEI. Trimming at V came to 6 bases and at J to 1 base, leaving 4 bases not matched to a gene. The CDR3 consists of 15 residues.

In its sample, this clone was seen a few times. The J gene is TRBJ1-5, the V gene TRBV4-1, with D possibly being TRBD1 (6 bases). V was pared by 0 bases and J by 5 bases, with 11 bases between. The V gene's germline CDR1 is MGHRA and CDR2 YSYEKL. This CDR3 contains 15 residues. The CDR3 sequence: CASSQDGAGDQPQHF. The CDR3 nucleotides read TGCGCCAGCAGCCAAGATGGGGCAGGGGATCAGCCCCAGCATTTT.

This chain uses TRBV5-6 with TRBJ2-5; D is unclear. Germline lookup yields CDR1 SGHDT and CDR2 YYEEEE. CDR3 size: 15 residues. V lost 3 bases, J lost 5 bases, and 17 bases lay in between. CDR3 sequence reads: CASSSPSSFLETQYF. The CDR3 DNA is TGTGCCAGCAGCTCCCCCTCAAGCTTCCTGGAGACCCAGTACTTC.